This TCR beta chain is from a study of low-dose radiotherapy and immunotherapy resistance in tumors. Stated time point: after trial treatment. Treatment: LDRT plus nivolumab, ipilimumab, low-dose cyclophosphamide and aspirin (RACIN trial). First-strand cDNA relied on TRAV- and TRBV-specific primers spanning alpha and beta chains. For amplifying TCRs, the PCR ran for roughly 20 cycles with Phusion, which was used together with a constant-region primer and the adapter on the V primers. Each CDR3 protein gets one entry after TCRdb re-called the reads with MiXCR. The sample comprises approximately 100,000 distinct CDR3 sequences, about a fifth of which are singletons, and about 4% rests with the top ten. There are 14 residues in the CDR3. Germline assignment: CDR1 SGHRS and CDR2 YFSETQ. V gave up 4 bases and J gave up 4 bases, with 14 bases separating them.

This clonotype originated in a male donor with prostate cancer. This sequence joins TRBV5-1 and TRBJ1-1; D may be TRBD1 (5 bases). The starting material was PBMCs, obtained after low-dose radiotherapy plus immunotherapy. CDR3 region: CASSVTALGTEAFF. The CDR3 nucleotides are TGCGCCAGCAGCGTGACAGCGTTGGGCACTGAAGCTTTCTTT. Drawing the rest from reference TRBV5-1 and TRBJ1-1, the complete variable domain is KAGVTQTPRYLIKTRGQQVTLSCSPISGHRSVSWYQQTPGQGLQFLFEYFSETQRNKGNFPGRFSGRQFSNSRSEMNVSTLELGDSALYLCASSVTALGTEAFFGQGTRLTVV.